This T cell receptor (beta chain) comes out of a study of blood T cell repertoires in COVID-19 (dated by TCRdb to the early 2020s). The study in broad terms: Samples from collaborators originated in the United States, Italy and Spain and spanned both the acute and convalescent phases of COVID-19. The prospective study material was composed of cDNA or gDNA derived from T cells, B-cell-depleted T cells, or PBMCs. Samples came from the ongoing ImmuneRACE study (first 160 participants) plus 1,254 subjects from 6 global collaborators. Sample metadata almost always included a de-identified subject ID, COVID-19 status, age in years and sex. Subjects who had been exposed to COVID-19, were actively infected with it, or had recovered from it provided the deeply sampled blood TCRbeta repertoires that made up the dataset. The repertoires were released in a freely available public database meant as a resource for research on the immune response to SARS-CoV-2. Where HLA class I and class II types were available, the types were taken from metadata supplied by the sample provider, not from assay-based typing. The study at large found these results: The amount of clinical and demographic metadata varied by source and participant and was provided uncurated.

Samples from volunteer blood donors who had recovered from COVID-19 were contributed by a second Seattle source. The collaborating institutions used their own protocols to collect whole blood in K2EDTA tubes. For TCRbeta analysis, collaborator samples were shipped as frozen whole blood, as isolated PBMCs, or as DNA extracted from either sample type. The immunoSEQ Assay, a bias-controlled multiplex PCR, was used to amplify TCRbeta CDR3 regions from genomic DNA. From the authors' description of their analysis: Nucleated cell counts per sample were estimated from amplification of reference gene primers within the assay. To quantify the absolute abundance of each unique TCRbeta CDR3 rearrangement, sequence reads were collapsed and filtered. For each sample, productive Simpson clonality was calculated as the square root of Simpson's diversity index over productive rearrangements. Drawn from immuneACCESS, this table holds only the in-frame rearrangements with V and J called that TCRdb kept. Clones are partly lost; checked studies trace under half to an unresolved V gene and leave the rest unexplained. V and J calls and clone size are as listed in that table; D and trimming were resolved from the DNA. The sample table shows around 130,000 clones, and about 90% are seen once. About 18% of the sample comes from the top ten.

The CDR3 goes from the cysteine to the phenylalanine over 14 residues. The kept DNA is CDR3 alone, 42 bases in frame from the first base. CDR1 and CDR2, per the germline V gene (reference sequence), are SEHNR and FQNEAQ. A distance of 15 bases separates the germline ends of V and J, which lose 5 bases and 7 bases respectively. Points on this clone: Its recognized antigen is unknown. The sample holds no much larger clone one base away, and base qualities are not on file.

Source material: peripheral blood. This chain is built from TRBV7-9 and TRBJ2-1; 6 matching bases give a weak D call of TRBD2. The sequence derives from a woman aged 45-65 years who had recovered from COVID-19. The DNA is as follows: TGTGCCAGCAGCGGGGGACTCCTCGAGAATGAGCAGTTCTTC. It codes for CASSGGLLENEQFF.